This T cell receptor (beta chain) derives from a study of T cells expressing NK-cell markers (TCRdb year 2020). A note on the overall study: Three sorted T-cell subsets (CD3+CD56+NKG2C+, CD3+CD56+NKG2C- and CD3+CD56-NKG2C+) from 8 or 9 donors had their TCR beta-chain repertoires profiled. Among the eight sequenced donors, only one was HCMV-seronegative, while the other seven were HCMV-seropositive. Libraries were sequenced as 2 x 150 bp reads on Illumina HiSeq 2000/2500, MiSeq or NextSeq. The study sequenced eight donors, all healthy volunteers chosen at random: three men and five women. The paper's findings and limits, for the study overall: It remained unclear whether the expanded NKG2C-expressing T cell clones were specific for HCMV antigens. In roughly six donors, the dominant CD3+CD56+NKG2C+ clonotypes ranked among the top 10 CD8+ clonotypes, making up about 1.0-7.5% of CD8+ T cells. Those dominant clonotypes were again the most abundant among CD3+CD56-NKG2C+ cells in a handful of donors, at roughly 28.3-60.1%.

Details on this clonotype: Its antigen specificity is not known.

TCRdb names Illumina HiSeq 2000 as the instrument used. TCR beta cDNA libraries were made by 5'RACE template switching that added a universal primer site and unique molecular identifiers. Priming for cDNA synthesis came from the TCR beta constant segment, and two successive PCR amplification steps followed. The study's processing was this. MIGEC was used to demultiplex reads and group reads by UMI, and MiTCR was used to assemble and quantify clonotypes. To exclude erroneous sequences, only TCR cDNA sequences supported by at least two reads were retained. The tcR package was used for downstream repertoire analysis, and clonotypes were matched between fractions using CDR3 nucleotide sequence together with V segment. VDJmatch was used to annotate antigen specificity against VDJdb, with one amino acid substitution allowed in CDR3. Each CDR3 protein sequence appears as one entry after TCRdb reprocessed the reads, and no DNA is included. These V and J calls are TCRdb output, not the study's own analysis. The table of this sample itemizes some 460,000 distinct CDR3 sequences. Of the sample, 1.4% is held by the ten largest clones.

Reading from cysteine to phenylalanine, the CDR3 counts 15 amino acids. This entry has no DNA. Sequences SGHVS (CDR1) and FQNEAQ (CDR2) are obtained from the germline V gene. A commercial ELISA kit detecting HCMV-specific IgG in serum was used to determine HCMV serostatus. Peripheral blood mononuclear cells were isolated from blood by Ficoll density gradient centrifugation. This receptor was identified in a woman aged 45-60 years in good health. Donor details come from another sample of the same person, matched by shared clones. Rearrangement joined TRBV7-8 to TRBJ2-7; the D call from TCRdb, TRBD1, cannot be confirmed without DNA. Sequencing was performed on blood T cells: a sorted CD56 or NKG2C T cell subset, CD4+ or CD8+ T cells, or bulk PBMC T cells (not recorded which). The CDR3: CASSRIQGLAYEQYF.